The 13 T cell receptor beta chains reported below all come from one sample, sequenced in a study of OX40 agonist ivuxolimab in advanced cancers. Profiled with immunoSEQ multiplex PCR; TCRdb holds only in-frame clones, not every one. The table shows about 82,000 clones, with approximately 85% occurring only once. This specimen was CD4+ or CD8+ T cells sorted from blood, taken in a trial of the OX40 agonist ivuxolimab. The receptors derive from an adult with an advanced solid tumor such as melanoma, head and neck, liver or kidney cancer.

The rearrangement joins TRBV5-1 to TRBJ2-3; no definite D call. This CDR3 spans 16 amino acids. V gave up 0 bases and J gave up 4 bases, with 15 bases separating them. Germline V gene sequence: CDR1 SGHRS, CDR2 YFSETQ. The CDR3 region is CASSLGLRGTADTQYF. CDR3 bases: TGCGCCAGCAGCTTGGGTCTCCGAGGTACCGCAGATACGCAGTATTTT.

The rearrangement joins TRBV9 to TRBJ2-2; possible D gene TRBD1, 6 bases. V lost 4 bases and J 1 base, leaving 11 bases between the germline ends. Germline values: CDR1 SGDLS, CDR2 YYNGEE. CDR3 size: 15 residues. CDR3 bases: TGTGCCAGCAGCCCGCGGACAGAGAACACCGGGGAGCTGTTTTTT. Its protein product is CASSPRTENTGELFF.

The chain links TRBV6-1 to TRBJ1-1; D gene unclear. Trimming pared 2 bases from V and 2 bases from J, leaving 9 bases between. CDR1 is MNHNS, CDR2 SASEGT, per germline. This CDR3 region has 14 residues. CDR3 sequence: CASSEIRGNTEAFF. CDR3 in DNA: TGTGCCAGCAGTGAAATTCGCGGAAACACTGAAGCTTTCTTT.

The rearrangement joins TRBV10-3 to TRBJ1-1, with D tentatively TRBD1 (6 bases). The germline V and J ends were trimmed by 11 bases and 1 base, with 11 bases remaining between them. This CDR3 has 12 residues. CDR1 is ENHRY, CDR2 SYGVKD, per germline. The CDR3: CAVQGKNTEAFF. The CDR3 nucleotides are TGTGCCGTACAGGGCAAGAACACTGAAGCTTTCTTT.

The rearrangement links TRBV30 to TRBJ2-5; 7 nucleotides match TRBD1. The V gene end was trimmed by 3 bases and the J gene end by 3 bases; junction bases not matched to a gene: 10. Germline V gene sequence: CDR1 GTSNPN, CDR2 SVGIG (reference sequence). This CDR3 comprises 15 residues. In DNA form, the CDR3 reads TGTGCCTGGAGCAGACATGGGACAGATAAAGAGACCCAGTACTTC. It specifies CAWSRHGTDKETQYF.

The rearrangement links TRBV18 to TRBJ1-5; the match to TRBD1 covers 7 bases. CDR1 is KGHSH and CDR2 is LQKENI in the germline V gene. This CDR3 region has 16 residues. V lost 3 bases and J lost 0; bases outside the gene matches: 5. The CDR3 nucleotides read TGTGCCAGCTCACCGTCAGAGGGGGCTAGCAATCAGCCCCAGCATTTT. This gives the protein CASSPSEGASNQPQHF.

This clone came up a few times. The chain links TRBV2 to TRBJ2-3, with D possibly TRBD1 on 6 matching bases. Trimming cost V 4 bases and J 0 bases, with 14 bases left between them. CDR3 length: 16 residues. Germline CDR1 reads SNHLY; CDR2 reads FYNNEI. CDR3 in DNA: TGTGCCAGCAGTGGCTACAGGGTTACTAGCACAGATACGCAGTATTTT. Translation gives CASSGYRVTSTDTQYF.

The CDR3 nucleotides are TGTGCCAGCAGTGAATTTGGCCGGAAGGGCTACACCTTC. Protein sequence: CASSEFGRKGYTF. The J gene is TRBJ1-2, the V gene TRBV2; no clear D gene. The V end lost 2 bases, the J end lost 8 bases, and 12 bases lay between the germline ends. The germline gives CDR1 SNHLY, CDR2 FYNNEI. The CDR3 runs to 13 residues.

The J gene is TRBJ1-1, the V gene TRBV2; the D gene is possibly TRBD1 (5 bases). The CDR3 totals 14 residues. The V gene's germline CDR1 is SNHLY and CDR2 FYNNEI. Between the trimmed V and J ends, which lost 1 base and 8 bases, there was a span of 14 bases. CDR3 DNA sequence: TGTGCCAGCAGTGAAGGCGGGGACTGGAACGAAGCTTTCTTT. Translation gives CASSEGGDWNEAFF.

This chain joins TRBV30 and TRBJ1-5, with no clear D. The CDR3 extends over 13 amino acids. Trimming stripped 3 bases from V and 0 bases from J, with 6 bases between. Germline CDR1 is GTSNPN and CDR2 is SVGIG (reference sequence). The CDR3 protein is CAWRRYSNQPQHF. CDR3 nucleotides: TGTGCCTGGAGACGGTATAGCAATCAGCCCCAGCATTTT.

Remarks on this clone: One end of the junction is discordant with germline, which a read error may explain. Other DNA variants within this sample encode the same CDR3. V is TRBV28 and J is TRBJ1-6, with D possibly being TRBD1 (5 bases). There are 15 residues in the CDR3. Germline V gene data show CDR1 as MDHEN and CDR2 as SYDVKM. The CDR3 loop reads CASSFISVGDSPLHF. The CDR3, as DNA: TGTGCCAGCAGTTTCATTTCAGTAGGGGATTCGCCCCTCCACTTT. The entire variable domain, with the rest obtained from reference TRBV28 and TRBJ1-6, is as follows: DVKVTQSSRYLVKRTGEKVFLECVQDMDHENMFWYRQDPGLGLRLIYFSYDVKMKEKGDIPEGYSVSREKKERFSLILESASTNQTSMYLCASSFISVGDSPLHFGNGTRLTVT.

This chain joins TRBV10-3 and TRBJ1-4; D gene uncertain. Trimming cost V 0 bases and J 0 bases, with 5 bases left between them. CDR1 and CDR2 (germline): ENHRY, SYGVKD. The length of the CDR3 is 15 residues. The DNA of the CDR3 is TGTGCCATCAGTGAGTCGGGCGCAACTAATGAAAAACTGTTTTTT. It specifies CAISESGATNEKLFF.

This chain uses TRBV29-1 with TRBJ2-3; 9 bases fit TRBD1. Germline V CDR1 and CDR2: SQVTM, ANQGSEA. This CDR3 region has 14 residues. V lost 5 bases and J lost 0; bases outside the gene matches: 3. DNA for the CDR3: TGCAGCGTTCGGGACAGGGAAAGCACAGATACGCAGTATTTT. This codes for CSVRDRESTDTQYF.